These 8 T cell receptor beta chains came from one sample sequenced in a study of shared clonotypes between healthy human individuals. As defined, naive CD8 cells were CD45RO-negative and positively selected for CCR7, with terminally differentiated effector memory CD45RA+ cells excluded. Some clones are missing from TCRdb's copy, which holds only in-frame ones; the method was immunoSEQ multiplex PCR. The table lists about 680,000 clones, around 90% of them singletons, with roughly 22% in the top ten. Specimen: naive CD8+ T cells sorted from blood. These receptors all stem from a man younger than 40 in good health.

This chain connects TRBV7-6 to TRBJ2-1, with D possibly being TRBD2 (6 bases). The germline V and J ends were trimmed by 3 bases and 8 bases, with 20 bases remaining between them. CDR3 length: 16 amino acids. Germline V gene lookup returns CDR1 SGHVS and CDR2 FNYEAQ. The chain's CDR3 is CASSFSGRELSYEQFF. The CDR3 DNA is TGTGCCAGCAGCTTTTCTGGCCGGGAGCTAAGTTATGAGCAGTTCTTC. Together with reference TRBV7-6 and TRBJ2-1, the CDR3 gives the full variable domain: GAGVSQSPRYKVTKRGQDVALRCDPISGHVSLYWYRQALGQGPEFLTYFNYEAQQDKSGLPNDRFSAERPEGSISTLTIQRTEQRDSAMYRCASSFSGRELSYEQFFGPGTRLTVL.

The chain joins TRBV28 to TRBJ2-7; 8 bases are shared with TRBD2. This CDR3 comprises 17 residues. V was clipped by 4 bases and J by 3 bases; unmatched bases: 14. Germline values: CDR1 MDHEN, CDR2 SYDVKM. This CDR3 reads CASSWATGGSVHYEQYF. The CDR3 nucleotides are TGTGCCAGCAGTTGGGCTACGGGGGGGTCCGTCCACTACGAGCAGTACTTC.

The rearrangement uses TRBV2 and TRBJ2-7; 13 bases are a match to TRBD2. The junction had 5 bases not matched to a gene; V was cut back by 3 bases and J by 0 bases. Germline V CDR1 and CDR2: SNHLY, FYNNEI. This CDR3 has 17 residues. CDR3 bases: TGTGCCAGCAGTGACGGGACTAGCGGGGCTCTCTCCTACGAGCAGTACTTC. It yields the protein CASSDGTSGALSYEQYF.

The V and J genes are TRBV27 and TRBJ2-1; perhaps D is TRBD1 or TRBD2 (5 bases each). CDR3 length equals 15 residues. The V end was cut by 4 bases, the J end by 4 bases, with 14 bases between. Germline assignment: CDR1 MNHEY and CDR2 SMNVEV (reference sequence). The CDR3 sequence is CASSSWRRTYNEQFF. The CDR3, as DNA: TGTGCCAGCAGTTCCTGGCGGAGGACATACAATGAGCAGTTCTTC.

The chain carries TRBV4-3 and TRBJ2-5; D may match TRBD1 or TRBD2 (5 bases each). This CDR3 region has 13 residues. Per the germline V gene, CDR1 is LGHNA and CDR2 is YSLEER. V lost 1 base, J lost 4 bases, and 7 bases lay in between. DNA for the CDR3: TGCGCCAGCAGCCAAGGGGGGACAGAGACCCAGTACTTC. Residues: CASSQGGTETQYF.

The rearrangement uses TRBV10-3 and TRBJ2-3, with 9 bases identical to TRBD2. The CDR3 consists of 20 residues. Germline CDR1 reads ENHRY; CDR2 reads SYGVKD. With V trimmed by 0 bases and J by 0 bases, 13 bases remained unmatched. Here the CDR3 DNA reads TGTGCCATCAGTGAGTCTACGAGGAAAGCGGGAGGAGCTAGCACAGATACGCAGTATTTT. Translated, it gives CAISESTRKAGGASTDTQYF.

J is TRBJ1-4 and V is TRBV25-1; D unresolved. Deletions cut 6 bases from V and 3 bases from J, with 11 bases between. The germline gives CDR1 MGHDK, CDR2 SYGVNS. This CDR3 has 14 residues. CDR3 sequence: CASRPQWANEKLFF. The CDR3 DNA is TGTGCCAGCAGACCTCAGTGGGCTAATGAAAAACTGTTTTTT.

The chain is built from TRBV28 and TRBJ1-1; TRBD1 matches 7 bases. CDR3 length equals 16 residues. Germline V gives CDR1 MDHEN, CDR2 SYDVKM. The V and J ends lost 5 bases and 5 bases, in that order; junction bases with no gene match: 14. The chain's CDR3 is CASSPRQGRGLTEAFF. DNA of the CDR3: TGTGCCAGCAGTCCCCGACAGGGAAGGGGGCTTACTGAAGCTTTCTTT.